By share of the sample, the clone carrying this T cell receptor beta chain is medium-sized (0.01 to 0.1%). What it recognizes is unknown. The entry originates in a study of cytomegalovirus exposure and HLA in healthy donors. Study outcomes and limitations: As a later analysis revealed, the rate of TCR association differed by HLA locus, with DRB1 most and HLA-C fewest. TCR beta V segments were, for the most part, productive about 87% or about 30% of the time in an earlier analysis. Accurate HLA-A and HLA-B prediction from TCR beta sequences was reported for most subjects. Further analysis was carried out later, and it showed several of the most significant clusters appearing linked to common viral pathogens.

In the PCR, 60 Vbeta and 13 Jbeta primers were used. Generated by immunoSEQ multiplex PCR, the TCRdb table keeps only in-frame clones and is missing some. Of around 100,000 clones listed, approximately 74% are singletons. This CDR3 region has 17 residues. The V end was cut by 3 bases, the J end by 4 bases, with 19 bases between. Germline V gives CDR1 SGDLS, CDR2 YYNGEE. This sequence joins TRBV9 and TRBJ2-2; possibly TRBD1 for D (6 bases). The TCR sequence derives from a woman aged 40 to 55 in good health and CMV-seronegative. The sample comprised PBMCs. CDR3: CASSASYREGATGELFF. As DNA, the CDR3 is TGTGCCAGCAGCGCTAGTTACAGGGAAGGGGCCACCGGGGAGCTGTTTTTT.